This record looks at one T cell receptor (beta chain) sequence and its context. The antigen is undetermined. This sample is drawn from a study of cytomegalovirus exposure and HLA in healthy donors. Study-wide context: Of all 400 or so donors who were genotyped, roughly 85% belonged to the Caucasian-associated ancestry cluster.

The PCR ran on 60 Vbeta and 13 Jbeta primers. As processed by the authors: Tens of millions of unique TCR beta chains, 10 million to 14 million shared, were counted in a later analysis. The assay was immunoSEQ multiplex PCR, and TCRdb's table has in-frame clones only and misses some. The V and J calls and clone size were taken over from that table, and D and trimming were inferred from the DNA. The data show roughly 80,000 clones, roughly 74% seen once. Trimming took off 4 bases at V and 1 base at J, with 7 bases between the two ends. The CDR3 runs to 13 residues. Per the germline V gene, CDR1 is SGHAT and CDR2 is FQNNGV. Findings of the study overall: In a later analysis, most CMV-associated TCR beta chains appeared HLA-restricted.

Sequencing was done on a sample of PBMCs. The source is a man aged 35 to 55 in good health and CMV-seronegative. This chain connects TRBV11-2 to TRBJ1-1; no clear D gene. DNA of the CDR3: TGTGCCAGCAGCTCGACAACGAACACTGAAGCTTTCTTT. This gives the protein CASSSTTNTEAFF.